These 26 T cell receptor beta chains were sequenced from one sample in a study of cytomegalovirus exposure and HLA in healthy donors. Both 60 Vbeta primers and 13 Jbeta primers went into the PCR. Repertoires were generated with immunoSEQ multiplex PCR, while TCRdb's copy carries only in-frame clones and drops some. The sample holds about 200,000 clones, around 73% seen once. Input material: PBMCs. The receptors originated from a male donor in good health and CMV-seronegative.

This chain uses TRBV5-1 with TRBJ1-1; the match to TRBD1 covers 10 bases. The CDR3 is made up of 15 amino acids. The V and J ends lost 4 bases and 4 bases, in that order; junction bases with no gene match: 7. Germline V CDR1 and CDR2: SGHRS, YFSETQ. CDR3 nucleotide sequence: TGCGCCAGCAGCACCCCGGGACAGGGGAGCACTGAAGCTTTCTTT. Protein sequence: CASSTPGQGSTEAFF.

J is TRBJ2-7 and V is TRBV5-6; 7 bases map to TRBD2. This CDR3 spans 16 amino acids. The V gene's germline CDR1 is SGHDT and CDR2 YYEEEE. V shed 2 bases and J 4 bases; nucleotides not matched to a gene: 12. The CDR3 nucleotides are TGTGCCAGCAGCTTTCCCCCTTTGGCTAGCGGATACGAGCAGTACTTC. Translating it yields CASSFPPLASGYEQYF.

The chain employs TRBV16 and TRBJ2-1; 11 bases match TRBD2. Germline CDR1 reads KGHSY; CDR2 reads FQNENV. V lost 8 bases and J lost 4; bases outside the gene matches: 10. CDR3 length: 16 amino acids. CDR3 in amino acids: CASSDRGLAEYNEQFF. CDR3 coding DNA: TGTGCCAGCTCCGACAGGGGACTAGCGGAATACAATGAGCAGTTCTTC.

This clone was recorded a few times. This chain connects TRBV6-1 to TRBJ1-1; 9 bases map to TRBD1. The germline gives CDR1 MNHNS, CDR2 SASEGT. The CDR3 loop spans 12 amino acids. With V trimmed by 6 bases and J by 10 bases, 6 bases remained unmatched. The DNA of the CDR3 is TGTGCCAGCAGACAGGGGGCTTCTGTAGCTTTCTTT. Translating gives CASRQGASVAFF.

On this clone: The same CDR3 arises from other DNA sequences in this sample as well. This chain connects TRBV18 to TRBJ1-2, with 8 bases aligning to TRBD1. The CDR3 totals 13 residues. V trimming: 6 bases; J trimming: 6 bases; junction bases outside the gene matches: 6. Germline-derived CDR1 and CDR2 are KGHSH and LQKENI. CDR3 in DNA: TGTGCCAGCTCGCCGGACAGGGTTGATGGCTACACCTTC. Translated, it gives CASSPDRVDGYTF.

J is TRBJ1-2 and V is TRBV5-6; 8 bases align to TRBD1. Germline CDR1 and CDR2: SGHDT and YYEEEE. The CDR3 is made up of 16 amino acids. The J segment lost 6 bases and the V segment lost 0 bases, leaving 10 bases of the junction unmatched. The CDR3 protein is CASSLGGDRLKNGYTF. The CDR3, as DNA: TGTGCCAGCAGCTTGGGGGGGGACAGGCTCAAGAATGGCTACACCTTC. Filled out from reference TRBV5-6 and TRBJ1-2, the complete variable domain reads DAGVTQSPTHLIKTRGQQVTLRCSPKSGHDTVSWYQQALGQGPQFIFQYYEEEERQRGNFPDRFSGHQFPNYSSELNVNALLLGDSALYLCASSLGGDRLKNGYTFGSGTRLTVV.

J is TRBJ1-1 and V is TRBV27, with no clear D. Trimming stripped 4 bases from V and 0 bases from J, with 6 bases between. Germline CDR1 is MNHEY and CDR2 is SMNVEV (reference sequence). CDR3 length equals 13 residues. The CDR3 DNA reads as TGTGCCAGCAGTTATTCAATGAACACTGAAGCTTTCTTT. Its protein product is CASSYSMNTEAFF.

This chain joins TRBV28 and TRBJ1-1; D is perhaps TRBD1 (5 bases). Trimming left V 8 bases short and J 0 bases short, with 13 bases between. This CDR3 spans 14 amino acids. Germline CDR1 and CDR2: MDHEN and SYDVKM. The CDR3 DNA reads TGTGCCAGCTCCCCATGGGGGGTGAACACTGAAGCTTTCTTT. Translating it yields CASSPWGVNTEAFF.

V gene TRBV2 combines with J gene TRBJ1-4, with D perhaps matching TRBD1 (5 bases). The germline CDR1 and CDR2 sequences are SNHLY and FYNNEI. The CDR3 is made up of 15 amino acids. Trimming shortened V by 7 bases and J by 7 bases, and 19 bases separated the two germline ends. CDR3 coding DNA: TGTGCCAGCATACGGCAGGGCCGCGTATCTGAAAAACTGTTTTTT. Amino acids: CASIRQGRVSEKLFF. Full variable domain (missing parts from reference TRBV2 and TRBJ1-4): EPEVTQTPSHQVTQMGQEVILRCVPISNHLYFYWYRQILGQKVEFLVSFYNNEISEKSEIFDDQFSVERPDGSNFTLKIRSTKLEDSAMYFCASIRQGRVSEKLFFGSGTQLSVL.

The chain carries TRBV6-4 and TRBJ2-1; 7 nucleotides line up with TRBD1. The CDR3 runs to 15 residues. Losses at the gene ends were 6 bases for V and 10 bases for J; bases not matched to a gene: 15. The germline V gene encodes CDR1 MRHNA and CDR2 SNTAGT. In nucleotides, the CDR3 is TGTGCCAGCAGCGTTTTAGGGGGCCCCCTTCCGGAGCAGTTCTTC. This translates into CASSVLGGPLPEQFF.

This sequence joins TRBV18 and TRBJ2-7, with D possibly being TRBD1 (5 bases). Germline lookup yields CDR1 KGHSH and CDR2 LQKENI. The CDR3 loop spans 13 amino acids. Trimming cost V 6 bases and J 0 bases, with 9 bases left between them. The CDR3 DNA reads TGTGCCAGCTCGCGAGACAGCTCCTACGAGCAGTACTTC. It yields the protein CASSRDSSYEQYF.

This clone was seen only once. This chain uses TRBV5-1 with TRBJ2-7; a possible D gene is TRBD2 (6 bases). Trimming took off 2 bases at V and 2 bases at J, with 11 bases between the two ends. Germline V CDR1 and CDR2: SGHRS, YFSETQ. The CDR3 is 14 amino acids. CDR3 sequence (DNA): TGCGCCAGCAGCTTTAGCGGACCAACCTACGAGCAGTACTTC. Protein sequence: CASSFSGPTYEQYF.

This chain uses TRBV5-4 with TRBJ2-2; D possibly corresponds to TRBD1 (6 bases). CDR3 length: 15 residues. The V end lost 5 bases, the J end lost 2 bases, and 13 bases lay between the germline ends. Per germline, CDR1 SGHNT and CDR2 YYREEE (reference sequence). The CDR3 reads CASSRTVGNTGELFF. CDR3 DNA sequence: TGTGCCAGCAGTCGGACAGTGGGTAACACCGGGGAGCTGTTTTTT.

The CDR3 region has the DNA TGTGCCATCAGTGAGCCGGGACTATCAACCTACGAGCAGTACTTC. Encoded protein: CAISEPGLSTYEQYF. V gene TRBV10-3 combines with J gene TRBJ2-7, with 7 nucleotides matching TRBD2. Germline assignment: CDR1 ENHRY and CDR2 SYGVKD. V trimming: 2 bases; J trimming: 2 bases; junction bases outside the gene matches: 6. This CDR3 comprises 15 residues.

The rearrangement joins TRBV6-5 to TRBJ2-5, with D possibly TRBD2 on 5 matching bases. The closer fit of TRBJ2-7 to the DNA end suggests the J call may be wrong. Germline CDR1 and CDR2: MNHEY and SVGAGI. CDR3 length: 12 residues. The CDR3 sequence: CASRERSYEQYF. In DNA form, the CDR3 reads TGTGCCAGCAGAGAGCGGTCCTACGAGCAGTACTTC.

The chain joins TRBV5-1 to TRBJ2-7; TRBD2 matches 7 bases. Germline lookup yields CDR1 SGHRS and CDR2 YFSETQ. The CDR3 is 14 amino acids. Unmatched junction bases numbered 9, after V lost 4 bases and J lost 5 bases. DNA of the CDR3: TGCGCCAGCAGCCCGGGACTGGGAGGGCACGAGCAGTACTTC. Translated, it gives CASSPGLGGHEQYF.

The chain uses TRBV28 and TRBJ2-5, with 7 bases aligning to TRBD1. The assigned J gene may be wrong: the sequence end matches TRBJ2-7 better. This CDR3 region has 15 residues. Germline V gives CDR1 MDHEN, CDR2 SYDVKM. Here the CDR3 DNA reads TGTGCCAGCAGTCGCACCGGGACAGCCTCCTACGAGCAGTACTTC. This sequence encodes CASSRTGTASYEQYF.

V is TRBV29-1 and J is TRBJ2-3; D is uncertain. In germline, CDR1 is SQVTM, CDR2 ANQGSEA. The V end was cut by 3 bases, the J end by 1 base, with 5 bases between. The CDR3 runs to 12 residues. The CDR3 region is CSVDSGTDTQYF. For the CDR3, the DNA is TGCAGCGTTGATTCGGGCACAGATACGCAGTATTTT.

The rearrangement uses TRBV28 and TRBJ2-1; TRBD1 matches at 11 bases. This CDR3 has 15 amino acids. CDR1 MDHEN and CDR2 SYDVKM come from the germline V gene. With 4 bases clipped from V and 9 bases from J, the junction kept 8 bases outside the gene matches. Here the CDR3 DNA reads TGTGCCAGCAGTTCCGGGACAGGGGGTGGAAGTGAGCAGTTCTTC. Residues: CASSSGTGGGSEQFF.

The rearrangement links TRBV7-8 to TRBJ1-5; no clear D. Per germline, CDR1 SGHVS and CDR2 FQNEAQ. V lost 1 base, J lost 0 bases, and 13 bases lay in between. The CDR3 spans 17 residues. The DNA of the CDR3 is TGTGCCAGCAGCTTAGACATACGACTATATAGCAATCAGCCCCAGCATTTT. Translated: CASSLDIRLYSNQPQHF.

The J gene is TRBJ2-5, the V gene TRBV5-1; a possible D gene is TRBD1 (5 bases). Looked up from germline, CDR1 is SGHRS and CDR2 is YFSETQ. This CDR3 region has 17 residues. The ends were cut back, 0 bases at V and 4 bases at J, with 19 bases in the middle. The CDR3 nucleotides are TGCGCCAGCAGCTTGGGAATGGCGGAGAACACAGGAGAGACCCAGTACTTC. This encodes CASSLGMAENTGETQYF. The entire variable domain, with the rest obtained from reference TRBV5-1 and TRBJ2-5, is as follows: KAGVTQTPRYLIKTRGQQVTLSCSPISGHRSVSWYQQTPGQGLQFLFEYFSETQRNKGNFPGRFSGRQFSNSRSEMNVSTLELGDSALYLCASSLGMAENTGETQYFGPGTRLLVL.

In regard to this clone: The sample carries other DNA sequences with the same CDR3. This chain connects TRBV7-9 to TRBJ1-5, with a tentative D call TRBD1 (6 bases). The CDR3 has 14 amino acids. Trimming stripped 5 bases from V and 4 bases from J, with 12 bases between. The V gene's germline CDR1 is SEHNR and CDR2 FQNEAQ (reference sequence). The CDR3 region has the DNA TGTGCCAGCAGCCCGACAGGAGAGAATCAGCCCCAGCATTTT. Its translation is CASSPTGENQPQHF.

J is TRBJ1-1 and V is TRBV6-5; D is uncertain. CDR1 and CDR2 from the germline V gene are MNHEY and SVGAGI. The CDR3 is made up of 12 amino acids. V was pared by 5 bases and J by 3 bases, with 7 bases between. The CDR3 DNA follows: TGTGCCAGCAGTGGAGTGGACACTGAAGCTTTCTTT. Translating it yields CASSGVDTEAFF.

V and J are TRBV5-4 and TRBJ1-1, with D possibly matching TRBD1 (5 bases). CDR3 length equals 15 residues. The germline gives CDR1 SGHNT, CDR2 YYREEE (reference sequence). Trimming left V 3 bases short and J 0 bases short, with 12 bases between. CDR3 coding DNA: TGTGCCAGCAGCTCCAGGGCCCTGATGAACACTGAAGCTTTCTTT. Amino acids: CASSSRALMNTEAFF.

This rearrangement joins TRBV2 to TRBJ1-4; tentative D call: TRBD1 (5 bases). Germline V gene sequence: CDR1 SNHLY, CDR2 FYNNEI. This CDR3 has 15 amino acids. With 3 bases removed from V and 1 base from J, the gap between germline ends came to 9 bases. Here the CDR3 reads CASSDHQGTNEKLFF. In DNA, the CDR3 is TGTGCCAGCAGTGACCACCAGGGAACTAATGAAAAACTGTTTTTT.

The chain links TRBV10-2 to TRBJ1-1; 7 bases line up with TRBD1. Germline assignment: CDR1 WSHSY and CDR2 SAAADI. The V gene end was trimmed by 7 bases and the J gene end by 1 base; junction bases not matched to a gene: 6. The CDR3 spans 14 residues. CDR3 in DNA: TGCGCCAGCACCCCCGGGACAGAGAACACTGAAGCTTTCTTT. Translation: CASTPGTENTEAFF.